This passage covers 14 T cell receptor beta chains from one sample sequenced in a study of cytomegalovirus exposure and HLA in healthy donors. Clones were read by immunoSEQ multiplex PCR, and TCRdb kept only the in-frame ones, dropping some. The repertoire consists of more than 110,000 clones, with 85% to 95% occurring once and the leading ten covering 1.5% to 2%. The specimen sequenced was PBMCs. These receptors were taken from a man aged 18 to 29 in good health and CMV-seropositive.

The chain employs TRBV5-6 and TRBJ1-1, with unresolved D. V was clipped by 0 bases and J by 0 bases, with 6 bases between them. The CDR3 totals 14 residues. Germline V gene lookup returns CDR1 SGHDT and CDR2 YYEEEE. The CDR3 spells CASSLAVMNTEAFF. Here the CDR3 DNA reads TGTGCCAGCAGCTTGGCAGTTATGAACACTGAAGCTTTCTTT.

This clone is a singleton in its sample. This chain joins TRBV4-2 and TRBJ1-1; D remains ambiguous. The V and J ends lost 1 base and 3 bases respectively, with 6 bases between them. Germline V CDR1 and CDR2: LGHNA, YNFKEQ. The CDR3 runs 13 residues. This chain's CDR3 is CASSQVADTEAFF. In DNA, the CDR3 is TGTGCCAGCAGCCAAGTAGCTGACACTGAAGCTTTCTTT.

In this sample, this clone turned up once. The chain has TRBV5-1 and TRBJ2-2, with 8 bases identical to TRBD1. V shed 4 bases, J shed 6 bases, and the junction held 2 bases outside the gene matches. Germline loops: CDR1 SGHRS, CDR2 YFSETQ. The CDR3 runs to 13 residues. The CDR3 loop reads CASSMDRAGELFF. CDR3 nucleotides: TGCGCCAGCAGCATGGACAGGGCCGGGGAGCTGTTTTTT.

Note on this clone: One end of the junction is discordant with germline, which a read error may explain. V is TRBV29-1 and J is TRBJ1-3; perhaps TRBD1 as D (6 bases). The CDR3 loop spans 14 amino acids. Germline-derived CDR1 and CDR2 are SQVTM and ANQGSEA. The DNA of the CDR3 is TGCAGCGTCCCCGAGGGGGGGTCTGGAGACACCATATATTTT. This codes for CSVPEGGSGDTIYF.

The gene calls are TRBV4-1 and TRBJ2-1; 9 bases are a match to TRBD2. The CDR3 loop spans 17 amino acids. Germline assignment: CDR1 MGHRA and CDR2 YSYEKL. The V gene end was trimmed by 0 bases and the J gene end by 5 bases; junction bases not matched to a gene: 8. The CDR3 loop is CASSQESRLAGNNEQFF. In nucleotides, the CDR3 is TGCGCCAGCAGCCAAGAGTCACGGCTAGCGGGAAACAATGAGCAGTTCTTC.

The chain employs TRBV28 and TRBJ2-7; 10 nucleotides match TRBD1. Per the germline V gene, CDR1 is MDHEN and CDR2 is SYDVKM. V was clipped by 4 bases and J by 5 bases; unmatched bases: 11. The CDR3 covers 16 residues. CDR3 nucleotide sequence: TGTGCCAGCAGTTCTCTACCGACAGGGGGCATCCACGAGCAGTACTTC. This gives the protein CASSSLPTGGIHEQYF.

The rearrangement joins TRBV7-9 to TRBJ2-7; maybe TRBD1 (5 bases). This CDR3 spans 13 amino acids. Germline V gene lookup returns CDR1 SEHNR and CDR2 FQNEAQ (reference sequence). Between the trimmed V and J ends, which lost 4 bases and 2 bases, there was a span of 9 bases. CDR3 residues: CASSSTVAYEQYF. The CDR3 DNA sequence: TGTGCCAGCAGCTCGACAGTGGCCTACGAGCAGTACTTC.

The chain recombines TRBV13 with TRBJ2-7; D perhaps matches TRBD1 (6 bases). The V end was cut by 4 bases, the J end by 0 bases, with 16 bases between. Germline V gene lookup returns CDR1 PRHDT and CDR2 FYEKMQ (reference sequence). This CDR3 has 16 amino acids. The CDR3 here is CASSSRLTTGSYEQYF. The CDR3 bases are TGTGCCAGCAGCTCGCGACTCACGACAGGCTCCTACGAGCAGTACTTC.

The chain couples TRBV21-1 to TRBJ1-2; the table's D call of TRBD1 was not tested on the DNA. TRBV21-1 constitutes a pseudogene. This CDR3 comprises 23 residues. CDR3 sequence reads: CASSKVSSSHCFRDRDFDYGYTF. In DNA form, the CDR3 reads TGTGCCAGCAGCAAAGTCAGTTCTAGCCACTGTTTCCGGGACAGGGATTTCGACTATGGCTACACCTTC.

The V gene is TRBV5-6, the J gene TRBJ2-1; the match to TRBD2 covers 7 bases. In germline, CDR1 is SGHDT, CDR2 YYEEEE. The J segment lost 4 bases and the V segment lost 0 bases, leaving 10 bases of the junction unmatched. This CDR3 is built from 17 residues. This chain's CDR3 is CASSLVKLAVPYNEQFF. CDR3 coding DNA: TGTGCCAGCAGCTTGGTAAAGCTAGCGGTTCCATACAATGAGCAGTTCTTC.

J is TRBJ2-5 and V is TRBV21-1; TRBD1 is the table's D call and was not checked against the DNA. TRBV21-1 counts as a pseudogene. This CDR3 region has 16 residues. The CDR3: CASSGIRGHQQETQYF. The DNA for the CDR3 is TGTGCCAGCAGCGGGATCCGGGGACATCAACAAGAGACCCAGTACTTC.

CDR3 nucleotides: TGTGCCAGCAGTCCCGCGGTAGGGCCACATAGCGGTGAAAAACTGTTTTTT. Encoded protein: CASSPAVGPHSGEKLFF. V is TRBV28 and J is TRBJ1-4, with D uncertain. There are 17 residues in the CDR3. Trimming removed 5 bases from V and 7 bases from J, with 23 bases in between. CDR1 and CDR2 from the germline V gene are MDHEN and SYDVKM. The full variable domain, completed using reference TRBV28 and TRBJ1-4, is DVKVTQSSRYLVKRTGEKVFLECVQDMDHENMFWYRQDPGLGLRLIYFSYDVKMKEKGDIPEGYSVSREKKERFSLILESASTNQTSMYLCASSPAVGPHSGEKLFFGSGTQLSVL.

The chain has TRBV19 and TRBJ2-7, with 7 bases that match TRBD1. V lost 3 bases and J lost 1; bases outside the gene matches: 3. CDR1 is LNHDA, CDR2 SQIVND, per germline (reference sequence). This CDR3 is 14 amino acids long. The CDR3 nucleotides read TGTGCCAGTAGTATCAGGGACAGATCCTACGAGCAGTACTTC. It codes for CASSIRDRSYEQYF.

The rearrangement uses TRBV27 and TRBJ2-3; D is undetermined. The CDR3 runs to 13 residues. The V gene lost 3 bases and the J gene lost 3 bases, with 7 bases spanning the gap. CDR1 and CDR2 (germline): MNHEY, SMNVEV (reference sequence). The CDR3 region has the DNA TGTGCCAGCAGTTTGGGCCGGACAGATACGCAGTATTTT. Residues: CASSLGRTDTQYF.